The 15 T cell receptor beta chains listed next were all sequenced from one sample in a study of blood T cell repertoires in COVID-19. Using immunoSEQ multiplex PCR, the repertoire was profiled, and TCRdb retains in-frame clones only, with some absent. The top ten hold approximately 1.8% of the sample, which has 150,000 or so clones, around 79% seen once. The material sequenced was peripheral blood. These receptors all stem from a man aged 80 or over with acute or convalescent COVID-19.

The V gene is TRBV6-6, the J gene TRBJ1-5; D is possibly TRBD1 (5 bases). Trimming removed 6 bases at V and 5 bases at J, with 8 bases between. The CDR3 has 12 residues. Germline CDR1 and CDR2: MNHNY and SVGAGI (reference sequence). In nucleotides, the CDR3 is TGTGCCAGCAGCATAGGGGATCAGCCCCAGCATTTT. Protein sequence: CASSIGDQPQHF.

This chain joins TRBV7-2 and TRBJ1-2, with TRBD1 matching 7 bases. After removal of 2 bases from V and 8 bases from J, the junction contained 5 bases not matched to a gene. Germline V gene lookup returns CDR1 SGHTA and CDR2 FQGNSA. This CDR3 comprises 13 residues. The CDR3 is CASSLRTGDGYTF. The CDR3 DNA reads TGTGCCAGCAGCTTAAGGACAGGCGACGGCTACACCTTC.

This clone was picked up one time. The chain couples TRBV5-1 to TRBJ1-2; D is unclear. The V end was cut by 0 bases, the J end by 4 bases, with 10 bases between. The length of the CDR3 is 14 residues. Per the germline V gene, CDR1 is SGHRS and CDR2 is YFSETQ. CDR3 region: CASSLDPGSYGYTF. DNA for the CDR3: TGCGCCAGCAGCTTGGACCCAGGTAGCTATGGCTACACCTTC. The full variable domain, in which reference TRBV5-1 and TRBJ1-2 provide the parts outside the CDR3, is KAGVTQTPRYLIKTRGQQVTLSCSPISGHRSVSWYQQTPGQGLQFLFEYFSETQRNKGNFPGRFSGRQFSNSRSEMNVSTLELGDSALYLCASSLDPGSYGYTFGSGTRLTVV.

This clone was picked up one time. The chain uses TRBV27 and TRBJ2-3; 8 bases map to TRBD1. J lost 3 bases, V lost 6 bases, and 8 bases had no gene match. This CDR3 contains 15 residues. Germline CDR1 and CDR2: MNHEY and SMNVEV (reference sequence). In nucleotides, the CDR3 is TGTGCCAGCAGATCCCGGGACAGGATTACAGATACGCAGTATTTT. Translating gives CASRSRDRITDTQYF.

V usage is TRBV28 and J usage is TRBJ1-4, with 9 nucleotides matching TRBD1. Germline V lookup: CDR1 MDHEN, CDR2 SYDVKM. Trimming took 4 bases from V and 8 from J; bases not matched to a gene: 8. The CDR3 runs 15 residues. This chain's CDR3 is CASSSPGTGREKLFF. CDR3 nucleotides: TGTGCCAGCAGTTCTCCCGGGACAGGGAGAGAAAAACTGTTTTTT.

This chain connects TRBV7-9 to TRBJ1-5; weak D call: TRBD1 (6 bases). The CDR3 covers 15 residues. Trimming shortened V by 2 bases and J by 3 bases, and 11 bases separated the two germline ends. Germline assignment: CDR1 SEHNR and CDR2 FQNEAQ (reference sequence). The CDR3 coding sequence is TGTGCCAGCAGCTTACCAGGGGCCGACAATCAGCCCCAGCATTTT. The encoded protein is CASSLPGADNQPQHF.

The CDR3 DNA sequence: TGTGCCAGCTCACCACGTGACAGGGTACTGCAAGAGACCCAGTACTTC. Protein sequence: CASSPRDRVLQETQYF. J is TRBJ2-5 and V is TRBV18; 7 bases are a match to TRBD1. With 1 base clipped from V and 2 bases from J, the junction kept 7 bases outside the gene matches. Germline V gene lookup returns CDR1 KGHSH and CDR2 LQKENI. This CDR3 is built from 16 residues.

The chain couples TRBV12-3 or TRBV12-4 to TRBJ1-2; D uncertain. This CDR3 has 12 residues. The V end was cut by 6 bases, the J end by 6 bases, with 11 bases between. CDR3 in DNA: TGTGCCAGCAGGGCCACCGCTGATGGCTACACCTTC. Protein sequence: CASRATADGYTF.

The chain carries TRBV6-5 and TRBJ1-6; 9 positions match TRBD1. After removal of 7 bases from V and 9 bases from J, the junction contained 10 bases not matched to a gene. The germline V gene has CDR1 MNHEY and CDR2 SVGAGI. The CDR3 is 15 residues long. CDR3 in amino acids: CASTTGQGMSSPLHF. In DNA form, the CDR3 reads TGTGCCAGCACCACCGGACAGGGGATGAGTTCACCCCTCCACTTT.

This clone was recorded once. The V gene is TRBV28, the J gene TRBJ2-5; 14 bases are a match to TRBD2. The V and J ends lost 4 bases and 4 bases, in that order; junction bases with no gene match: 5. This CDR3 region has 16 residues. CDR1 is MDHEN and CDR2 is SYDVKM in the germline V gene. The CDR3 DNA follows: TGTGCCAGCAGTTCCTTCGGACTAGCGGGGGGAGAGACCCAGTACTTC. This gives the protein CASSSFGLAGGETQYF.

This chain links TRBV3-1 (or the pseudogene TRBV3-2) with TRBJ1-2, with D tentatively TRBD1 (6 bases). The CDR3 spans 15 residues. Between the trimmed V and J ends, which lost 1 base and 0 bases, there was a span of 9 bases. Looked up from germline, CDR1 is LGHDT and CDR2 is YNNKEL (reference sequence). The CDR3 DNA is TGTGCCAGCAGCCAAGGCACAGGGTCTAACTATGGCTACACCTTC. It specifies CASSQGTGSNYGYTF.

The chain combines TRBV16 with TRBJ1-2; D is unresolved. Between the trimmed V and J ends, which lost 0 bases and 4 bases, there was a span of 12 bases. The CDR3 has 15 amino acids. The germline CDR1 and CDR2 sequences are KGHSY and FQNENV. For the CDR3, the DNA is TGTGCCAGCAGCCAATCTTCGGCCGCGGCCTATGGCTACACCTTC. Its protein is CASSQSSAAAYGYTF. Variable domain in full (rest from reference TRBV16 and TRBJ1-2): GEEVAQTPKHLVRGEGQKAKLYCAPIKGHSYVFWYQQVLKNEFKFLISFQNENVFDETGMPKERFSAKCLPNSPCSLEIQATKLEDSAVYFCASSQSSAAAYGYTFGSGTRLTVV.

The chain has TRBV9 and TRBJ2-1, with TRBD1 identical over 9 bases. After removal of 4 bases from V and 4 bases from J, the junction contained 6 bases not matched to a gene. The CDR3 runs to 15 residues. Per the germline V gene, CDR1 is SGDLS and CDR2 is YYNGEE. The CDR3 here is CASSISGTGYNEQFF. CDR3 in DNA: TGTGCCAGCAGCATCTCCGGGACAGGGTACAATGAGCAGTTCTTC.

This clone was recorded a few times. The V call is TRBV10-3, the J call TRBJ1-2, with TRBD1 identical over 8 bases. Germline V CDR1 and CDR2: ENHRY, SYGVKD. CDR3 length: 13 amino acids. V was clipped by 7 bases and J by 1 base; unmatched bases: 2. The CDR3 protein is CAITGGGNYGYTF. The CDR3 nucleotides read TGTGCCATCACAGGGGGCGGTAACTATGGCTACACCTTC.

As DNA, the CDR3 is TGCGCCAGCAGCCCCGGTGAGGTCACAGATACGCAGTATTTT. As protein: CASSPGEVTDTQYF. The J gene is TRBJ2-3, the V gene TRBV5-1; D call uncertain. The CDR3 totals 14 residues. Germline CDR1 SGHRS, CDR2 YFSETQ. V lost 4 bases, J lost 2 bases, and 11 bases lay in between.